Listed below are T cell receptor beta chains from one sample, sequenced in a study of blood T cell repertoires in COVID-19. The repertoire was sequenced with immunoSEQ multiplex PCR; TCRdb's copy has only in-frame clones and lacks some. The sample includes some 140,000 clones, approximately 81% of them seen just once. The specimen was PBMCs or T cells enriched from blood (not recorded which). The receptors come from a man aged 40-55 years with acute COVID-19. Each CDR3 is given with its conserved first and last residue. The order of the fields is clone size, D gene, V gene, J gene, CDR3 protein, CDR3 DNA. The D gene is left open where the match is weak. The size field is filled for only some rows; it gives once, few, many or a size class.

-	-	TRBV5-1	TRBJ2-1	CASSPQGGELQFF	TGCGCCAGCAGCCCACAGGGGGGGGAACTTCAGTTCTTC
-	TRBD1	TRBV28	TRBJ1-4	CASSYRGRNEKLFF	TGTGCCAGCAGCTACAGGGGGCGCAATGAAAAACTGTTTTTT
-	-	TRBV2	TRBJ1-5	CASSEDYTKGDQPQHF	TGTGCCAGCAGTGAAGATTACACCAAAGGAGATCAGCCCCAGCATTTT
-	TRBD2	TRBV5-1	TRBJ2-3	CASSPWSGGADTQYF	TGCGCCAGCAGCCCCTGGAGCGGGGGGGCAGATACGCAGTATTTT
-	TRBD1	TRBV28	TRBJ2-7	CASTSPVGQGASYEQYF	TGTGCCAGCACCTCCCCGGTTGGGCAGGGGGCTTCCTACGAGCAGTACTTC
-	TRBD1	TRBV5-4	TRBJ2-7	CASSSGTVSYEQYF	TGTGCCAGCAGCTCGGGGACAGTAAGCTACGAGCAGTACTTC
once	-	TRBV6-5	TRBJ1-4	CASSQRRNEKLFF	TGTGCCAGCAGTCAGAGGCGTAATGAAAAACTGTTTTTT
-	TRBD2	TRBV7-8	TRBJ2-1	CASSLVAGGYNEQFF	TGTGCCAGCAGCCTTGTAGCGGGAGGATACAATGAGCAGTTCTTC
few	TRBD2	TRBV3-1/TRBV3-2	TRBJ2-5	CASSQVKGSGKPYQETQYF	TGTGCCAGCAGCCAAGTAAAGGGTAGCGGGAAACCGTACCAAGAGACCCAGTACTTC
few	-	TRBV28	TRBJ2-7	CASSFEYEQYF	TGTGCCAGCAGTTTTGAGTACGAGCAGTACTTC
-	-	TRBV3-1/TRBV3-2	TRBJ1-4	CASSPSAATNEKLFF	TGTGCCAGCAGCCCCTCCGCGGCAACTAATGAAAAACTGTTTTTT
-	-	TRBV5-6	TRBJ2-7	CASSFGSPRGEQYF	TGTGCCAGCAGCTTTGGCAGCCCCCGGGGCGAGCAGTACTTC